The clone carrying this T cell receptor beta chain appeared once. The data stem from a study of blood T cell repertoires in COVID-19. In the study overall: Whether acute or convalescent, the COVID-19 samples came from the United States, Italy and Spain. T cells, B-cell-depleted T cells, or PBMCs supplied cDNA or gDNA.

CDR3 length: 15 residues. The germline gives CDR1 SGHNT, CDR2 YYREEE (reference sequence). V shed 4 bases and J 2 bases; nucleotides not matched to a gene: 6. Authors' data handling: Reference gene primer amplification gave estimated nucleated cell counts. The method was immunoSEQ multiplex PCR; TCRdb's version includes in-frame clones alone and lacks a portion of them. V, J and clone size were drawn from that table, and D and trimming were deduced from the DNA. The table has over 35,000 clones, over 80% seen once. The TCR was taken from a human donor in a cohort sampled during active COVID-19. Sequenced sample: peripheral blood. This rearrangement joins TRBV5-4 to TRBJ2-3; 8 bases are shared with TRBD1. CDR3 nucleotide sequence: TGTGCCAGCAGCGGTGGGGACAGGACCACAGATACGCAGTATTTT. This codes for CASSGGDRTTDTQYF.